A single sample is the source of the 22 T cell receptor beta chains below, sequenced in a study of vaccination and CD4 T cells after COVID-19. The time point here: late sampling 161 to 241 days after vaccination in three convalescent patients. Treatment given: approximately nine-day PBMC culture with coronavirus spike peptide pools or control peptides (ViraFEST assay). Sequenced with the Oncomine TCR Beta short-read assay was DNA taken from cultured CD4+ T cells. MiXCR, applied by TCRdb to the PCR reads, yields one record per CDR3 protein. The table lists about 26,000 distinct CDR3 sequences, 35% to 50% of them singletons. No antigens are known for them. Material: CD4+ T cells from blood, cultured in vitro, obtained about 7 months after SARS-CoV-2 vaccination. The receptors derive from a human donor who had recovered from COVID-19.

The rearrangement uses TRBV24-1 and TRBJ2-5, with D maybe TRBD2 (6 bases). The V gene lost 10 bases and the J gene lost 1 base, with 9 bases spanning the gap. The V gene's germline CDR1 is KGHDR and CDR2 SFDVKD. This CDR3 has 12 residues. CDR3 loop: CATRDSQETQYF. CDR3 DNA sequence: TGTGCCACACGGGACTCCCAAGAGACCCAGTACTTC.

A few counts support this clonotype. V is TRBV15 and J is TRBJ1-2; TRBD1 might be the D (5 bases). Germline V gene sequence: CDR1 LNHNV, CDR2 YYDKDF (reference sequence). This CDR3 is 13 amino acids long. The V and J ends lost 4 bases and 8 bases respectively, with 14 bases between them. The CDR3 spells CATSTATVPGYTF. CDR3 nucleotides: TGTGCCACCAGCACCGCGACAGTTCCCGGCTACACCTTC.

This clonotype was seen more than once but under ten times. This chain connects TRBV7-9 to TRBJ1-2; weak D call: TRBD1 (5 bases). The CDR3 is made up of 16 amino acids. Germline assignment: CDR1 SEHNR and CDR2 FQNEAQ (reference sequence). V was clipped by 3 bases and J by 0 bases, with 14 bases between them. DNA for the CDR3: TGTGCCAGCAGCTTTCGCCAGGGTGGTACTAACTATGGCTACACCTTC. This codes for CASSFRQGGTNYGYTF. The full variable domain, rest sourced from reference TRBV7-9 and TRBJ1-2, is DTGVSQNPRHKITKRGQNVTFRCDPISEHNRLYWYRQTLGQGPEFLTYFQNEAQLEKSRLLSDRFSAERPKGSFSTLEIQRTEQGDSAMYLCASSFRQGGTNYGYTFGSGTRLTVV.

This chain links TRBV30 with TRBJ1-6, with TRBD1 matching 8 bases. V was pared by 2 bases and J by 5 bases, with 2 bases of the junction left unmatched. Germline CDR1 is GTSNPN and CDR2 is SVGIG (reference sequence). This CDR3 contains 14 residues. CDR3 loop: CAWSRGQDNSPLHF. In DNA form, the CDR3 reads TGTGCCTGGAGTAGGGGACAGGATAATTCACCCCTCCACTTT.

This clonotype has just a few counts. V is TRBV15 and J is TRBJ2-7; 13 bases match TRBD2. The CDR3 totals 16 residues. Germline V CDR1 and CDR2: LNHNV, YYDKDF (reference sequence). The V segment lost 1 base and the J segment 0 bases; nucleotides outside the gene matches: 0. CDR3 nucleotides: TGTGCCACCAGCAGAGGGACTAGCGGGAGCTCCTACGAGCAGTACTTC. It translates to CATSRGTSGSSYEQYF. The full variable domain, its missing parts supplied by reference TRBV15 and TRBJ2-7, is DAMVIQNPRYQVTQFGKPVTLSCSQTLNHNVMYWYQQKSSQAPKLLFHYYDKDFNNEADTPDNFQSRRPNTSFCFLDIRSPGLGDTAMYLCATSRGTSGSSYEQYFGPGTRLTVT.

Notes on this clonotype: Its ends do not fully match the called genes, so a read error is possible. The rearrangement uses TRBV11-2 and TRBJ2-7; 12 nucleotides align to TRBD1. The germline gives CDR1 SGHAT, CDR2 FQNNGV. The CDR3 consists of 15 residues. The CDR3, as DNA: TGTGCCAGCAGCGACCCCGGGACAGGGGGCTACAAGCAGTACTTC. Its protein is CASSDPGTGGYKQYF.

This chain uses TRBV25-1 with TRBJ2-1; 8 bases fit TRBD2. The CDR3 sequence is 13 residues long. V gave up 3 bases and J gave up 5 bases; unmatched junction bases: 0. The germline V gene encodes CDR1 MGHDK and CDR2 SYGVNS. DNA for the CDR3: TGTGCCAGCAGTGAGACTAGCGACAATGAGCAGTTCTTC. The encoded protein is CASSETSDNEQFF.

V usage is TRBV7-2 and J usage is TRBJ1-5; D is ambiguous. CDR3 length equals 14 residues. Germline V gene sequence: CDR1 SGHTA, CDR2 FQGNSA. V was pared by 3 bases and J by 2 bases, with 8 bases between. In DNA form, the CDR3 reads TGTGCCAGCAGCTTTCAGCAGGGCAATCAGCCCCAGCATTTT. It specifies CASSFQQGNQPQHF.

This clonotype came up a few times. The chain couples TRBV19 to TRBJ2-7, with D perhaps matching TRBD1 or TRBD2 (6 bases each). Trimming cost V 4 bases and J 4 bases, with 17 bases left between them. Germline values: CDR1 LNHDA, CDR2 SQIVND (reference sequence). CDR3 length: 15 amino acids. The CDR3, as DNA: TGTGCCAGTAGTACCCTTCACGGGGGCGGATACGAGCAGTACTTC. Translating it yields CASSTLHGGGYEQYF.

V usage is TRBV6-4 and J usage is TRBJ2-1, with 7 bases identical to TRBD2. Germline CDR1 MRHNA, CDR2 SNTAGT. The ends lost 3 bases at V and 7 bases at J; junction bases unmatched: 9. This CDR3 contains 15 residues. The chain's CDR3 is CASSDGSSGVNEQFF. The CDR3 region has the DNA TGTGCCAGCAGTGATGGGTCTAGCGGCGTAAATGAGCAGTTCTTC.

V and J are TRBV20-1 and TRBJ2-7, with D possibly being TRBD2 (6 bases). Trimming removed 4 bases from V and 1 base from J, with 14 bases in between. Germline V CDR1 and CDR2: DFQATT, SNEGSKA (reference sequence). CDR3 length equals 14 residues. The CDR3 loop reads CSATEEGWSYEQYF. Here the CDR3 DNA reads TGCAGTGCTACCGAGGAGGGCTGGTCCTACGAGCAGTACTTC.

The chain uses TRBV24-1 and TRBJ1-2, with D unresolved. Germline lookup yields CDR1 KGHDR and CDR2 SFDVKD. The CDR3 totals 12 residues. Trimming cost V 3 bases and J 7 bases, with 8 bases left between them. The CDR3 coding sequence is TGTGCCACCAGTGATAGTGGTGTTGGCTACACCTTC. It is translated as CATSDSGVGYTF.

This rearrangement joins TRBV20-1 to TRBJ2-3; 11 nucleotides agree with TRBD2. CDR1 and CDR2 from the germline V gene are DFQATT and SNEGSKA (reference sequence). The CDR3 has 16 amino acids. The trim removed 4 bases at V and 0 bases at J, leaving 6 bases unmatched. The CDR3 loop reads CSAKAIAGGSTDTQYF. The CDR3, as DNA: TGCAGTGCTAAAGCGATAGCGGGGGGGAGCACAGATACGCAGTATTTT.

This clonotype was counted a few times. The V and J genes are TRBV20-1 and TRBJ2-1; D may match TRBD1 or TRBD2 (5 bases each). CDR3 length: 13 amino acids. The V end was cut by 5 bases, the J end by 9 bases, with 17 bases between. CDR1 and CDR2 from the germline V gene are DFQATT and SNEGSKA (reference sequence). CDR3 in DNA: TGCAGTGCTCGGGGCCTTAGGGAACCTGAGCAGTTCTTC. Encoded protein: CSARGLREPEQFF.

This clonotype occurred once. This chain uses TRBV5-4 with TRBJ2-3; the D gene is possibly TRBD2 (6 bases). The germline gives CDR1 SGHNT, CDR2 YYREEE (reference sequence). This CDR3 is 14 amino acids long. V was shortened by 0 bases and J by 5 bases, with 10 bases between the two germline ends. The CDR3, as DNA: TGTGCCAGCAGCTTGGCAGGAGGGGAAGATACGCAGTATTTT. It specifies CASSLAGGEDTQYF.

This clonotype was seen a few times. The V and J genes are TRBV20-1 and TRBJ2-3; unclear D gene. V was shortened by 4 bases and J by 2 bases, with 19 bases between the two germline ends. CDR1 and CDR2 (germline): DFQATT, SNEGSKA (reference sequence). The CDR3 length is 16 residues. The CDR3 loop is CSANRPRDQATDTQYF. The CDR3 DNA reads as TGCAGTGCTAACCGACCCCGAGACCAAGCCACAGATACGCAGTATTTT.

The chain couples TRBV4-1 to TRBJ1-2; no reliable D call. V dropped 1 base and J dropped 4 bases, with 10 bases sitting between them. Germline assignment: CDR1 MGHRA and CDR2 YSYEKL. CDR3 length: 14 amino acids. The CDR3 sequence: CASSQGPGSYGYTF. In nucleotides, the CDR3 is TGCGCCAGCAGCCAAGGTCCGGGTAGCTATGGCTACACCTTC.

This chain uses TRBV7-8 with TRBJ2-7; 9 nucleotides agree with TRBD1. V lost 3 bases to trimming and J lost 6 bases; unmatched junction nucleotides: 15. This CDR3 has 17 amino acids. Germline V gene lookup returns CDR1 SGHVS and CDR2 FQNEAQ. The CDR3 DNA reads as TGTGCCAGCAGCTTGTCCTCAAACCCGGGACAGGGTAGCGAGCAGTACTTC. Encoded protein: CASSLSSNPGQGSEQYF.

The chain combines TRBV10-3 with TRBJ2-7; 7 bases fit TRBD2. Per germline, CDR1 ENHRY and CDR2 SYGVKD. The V and J ends lost 0 bases and 0 bases, in that order; junction bases with no gene match: 8. CDR3 length: 17 residues. As DNA, the CDR3 is TGTGCCATCAGTGAGTCGAAAGCGGGGTCCCACTCCTACGAGCAGTACTTC. This codes for CAISESKAGSHSYEQYF.

This clonotype was counted a few times. The chain has TRBV20-1 and TRBJ2-5; D not resolved. The CDR3 runs to 13 residues. Germline V CDR1 and CDR2: DFQATT, SNEGSKA (reference sequence). The ends were cut back, 0 bases at V and 5 bases at J, with 10 bases in the middle. The CDR3, as DNA: TGCAGTGCTAGAGATACAGACACGGAGACCCAGTACTTC. This gives the protein CSARDTDTETQYF.

This clonotype turned up a few times. The rearrangement uses TRBV28 and TRBJ1-1; no clear D gene. V was trimmed by 4 bases and J by 6 bases, leaving 18 bases between them. CDR1 is MDHEN, CDR2 SYDVKM, per germline. The CDR3 length is 15 residues. The CDR3 sequence: CASSSTALGRPEAFF. Written as DNA, the CDR3 is TGTGCCAGCAGTTCCACGGCACTAGGCCGTCCTGAAGCTTTCTTT.

In this sample, this clonotype turned up a few times. This rearrangement joins TRBV20-1 to TRBJ2-3; no clear D gene. The CDR3 length is 10 residues. V lost 3 bases, J lost 6 bases, and 4 bases lay in between. The V gene's germline CDR1 is DFQATT and CDR2 SNEGSKA (reference sequence). CDR3 residues: CSASHDTQYF. Written as DNA, the CDR3 is TGCAGTGCTAGTCATGATACGCAGTATTTT.